These 12 T cell receptor beta chains were all obtained from the same sample, sequenced in a study of blood T cell repertoires in COVID-19. Only in-frame clones appear in the TCRdb table, and some are missing; sequencing was by immunoSEQ multiplex PCR. The table records 270,000 or so clones, roughly 90% of them present only once. Sample: PBMCs or T cells enriched from blood (not recorded which). The receptors were sampled from a man in his forties or fifties who had been exposed to COVID-19.

This chain links TRBV9 with TRBJ2-5; maybe TRBD2 (5 bases). There are 13 residues in the CDR3. Per the germline V gene, CDR1 is SGDLS and CDR2 is YYNGEE. Trimming pared 2 bases from V and 4 bases from J, leaving 9 bases between. The CDR3: CASSVEGRETQYF. DNA for the CDR3: TGTGCCAGCAGCGTCGAGGGCCGAGAGACCCAGTACTTC.

The V and J genes are TRBV19 and TRBJ2-3, with a possible D match to TRBD1 (5 bases). Germline CDR1 reads LNHDA; CDR2 reads SQIVND (reference sequence). Trimming shortened V by 3 bases and J by 2 bases, and 12 bases separated the two germline ends. CDR3 length equals 15 residues. The CDR3 nucleotides read TGTGCCAGTAGTATCGAGCAGGGTTTCACAGATACGCAGTATTTT. Protein: CASSIEQGFTDTQYF.

In its sample, this clone was seen once. The CDR3 is CASSSSGITSGLETQYF. CDR3 nucleotides: TGTGCCAGCAGCTCCAGTGGTATAACTAGCGGGCTAGAGACCCAGTACTTC. The V gene is TRBV5-4, the J gene TRBJ2-5; 9 nucleotides match TRBD2. Germline CDR1 and CDR2: SGHNT and YYREEE (reference sequence). J was trimmed by 4 bases and V by 3 bases; bases with no gene match: 13. This CDR3 has 17 residues.

The rearrangement links TRBV5-1 to TRBJ2-5; a weak D match, TRBD1 (6 bases). Per the germline V gene, CDR1 is SGHRS and CDR2 is YFSETQ. V dropped 0 bases and J dropped 2 bases, with 8 bases sitting between them. CDR3 length equals 14 residues. The CDR3 nucleotides are TGCGCCAGCAGCTTGGTAGGACAGCAAGAGACCCAGTACTTC. Its protein is CASSLVGQQETQYF.

V and J are TRBV25-1 and TRBJ1-2; the D is unclear. CDR1 is MGHDK and CDR2 is SYGVNS in the germline V gene. This CDR3 has 13 residues. Trimming stripped 1 base from V and 5 bases from J, with 8 bases between. CDR3 sequence (DNA): TGTGCCAGCAGTGAATTTTCGGGATATGGCTACACCTTC. This codes for CASSEFSGYGYTF.

The chain carries TRBV4-3 and TRBJ2-1; 14 positions match TRBD2. This CDR3 has 20 residues. Trimming at V came to 3 bases and at J to 7 bases, leaving 17 bases not matched to a gene. The germline CDR1 and CDR2 sequences are LGHNA and YSLEER. CDR3 bases: TGCGCCAGCAGCCAGGCTACCCCCTCCGGGACTAGCGGGAGAAGGAATGAGCAGTTCTTC. It is translated as CASSQATPSGTSGRRNEQFF.

The chain carries TRBV7-2 and TRBJ2-3, with TRBD2 matching 12 bases. This CDR3 comprises 16 residues. The trim removed 5 bases at V and 4 bases at J, leaving 7 bases unmatched. Per germline, CDR1 SGHTA and CDR2 FQGNSA. CDR3 nucleotide sequence: TGTGCCAGCAGCACAAGACTAGCGGGAGTGCCAGATACGCAGTATTTT. This encodes CASSTRLAGVPDTQYF.

The chain recombines TRBV27 with TRBJ2-3; 10 bases align to TRBD1. Germline V CDR1 and CDR2: MNHEY, SMNVEV (reference sequence). This CDR3 contains 15 residues. Trimming at V came to 2 bases and at J to 2 bases, leaving 1 base not matched to a gene. The CDR3: CASSLGTGATDTQYF. The CDR3 DNA sequence: TGTGCCAGCAGTTTAGGGACAGGGGCCACAGATACGCAGTATTTT.

The V call is TRBV9, the J call TRBJ2-3, with 10 bases aligning to TRBD2. CDR3 size: 17 residues. The trim removed 3 bases at V and 5 bases at J, leaving 12 bases unmatched. CDR1 is SGDLS, CDR2 YYNGEE, per germline. CDR3 bases: TGTGCCAGCAGCGGGACAGTTCTAGCGGGAGTGGAAGATACGCAGTATTTT. Protein sequence: CASSGTVLAGVEDTQYF.

This chain links TRBV12-3 or TRBV12-4 with TRBJ2-3; 8 positions match TRBD2. V dropped 7 bases and J dropped 5; count of bases not matched to a gene: 5. The CDR3 spans 13 residues. This CDR3 reads CASTGGYVDTQYF. The CDR3 nucleotides are TGTGCCAGCACGGGGGGGTATGTAGATACGCAGTATTTT.

V gene TRBV3-1 (or the pseudogene TRBV3-2) combines with J gene TRBJ1-6; 7 nucleotides align to TRBD1. The length of the CDR3 is 15 residues. CDR1 is LGHDT and CDR2 is YNNKEL in the germline V gene (reference sequence). V shed 4 bases and J 6 bases; nucleotides not matched to a gene: 6. The CDR3 bases are TGTGCCAGCAGCCCCAGGGACAGTTCTAATTCACCCCTCCACTTT. Translation gives CASSPRDSSNSPLHF.

The chain employs TRBV19 and TRBJ2-3, with D possibly TRBD2 on 6 matching bases. Germline CDR1 LNHDA, CDR2 SQIVND (reference sequence). This CDR3 contains 15 residues. Trimming removed 5 bases from V and 1 base from J, with 13 bases in between. The CDR3: CASSGVQRGTDTQYF. For the CDR3, the DNA is TGTGCCAGTAGTGGTGTGCAGCGGGGCACAGATACGCAGTATTTT.